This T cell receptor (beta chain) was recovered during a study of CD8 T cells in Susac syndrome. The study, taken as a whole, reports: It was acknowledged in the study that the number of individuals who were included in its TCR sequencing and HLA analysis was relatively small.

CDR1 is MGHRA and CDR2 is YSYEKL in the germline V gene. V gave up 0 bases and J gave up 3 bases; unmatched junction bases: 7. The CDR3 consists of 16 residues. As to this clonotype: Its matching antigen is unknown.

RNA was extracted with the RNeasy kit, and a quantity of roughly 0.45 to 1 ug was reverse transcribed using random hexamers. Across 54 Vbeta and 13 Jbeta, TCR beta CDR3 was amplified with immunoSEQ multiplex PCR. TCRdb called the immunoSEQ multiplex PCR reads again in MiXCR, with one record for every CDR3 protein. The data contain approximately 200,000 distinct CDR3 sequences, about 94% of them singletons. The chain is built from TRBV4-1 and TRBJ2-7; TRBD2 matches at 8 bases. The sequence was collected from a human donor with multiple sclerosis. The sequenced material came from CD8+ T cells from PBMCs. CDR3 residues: CASSQDALAEYYEQYF. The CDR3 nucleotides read TGCGCCAGCAGCCAAGATGCACTAGCGGAATACTACGAGCAGTACTTC.